What follows describes a single T cell receptor beta chain. The antigen is unknown. The method was immunoSEQ multiplex PCR; TCRdb's version includes in-frame clones alone and lacks a portion of them. The sample contains roughly 2.1 million clones, about 93% of which appear only once. This entry is derived from a study of shared clonotypes between healthy human individuals. Turning to the study itself: CD4 naive and memory got three plates each, CD8 naive two, CD8 memory one. Findings of the study overall: Few donors restricted represented genetic and exposure-history diversity. It was the non-shared clonotypes that had lower generation probabilities than clonotypes shared by all four donors.

As defined, naive CD8 cells were CD45RO-negative and positively selected for CCR7, with terminally differentiated effector memory CD45RA+ cells excluded. The sample consisted of naive CD8+ T cells from PBMCs. This TCR derives from a man aged 18 to 30 in good health. Some clones in this sample may be carry-over from other donors' samples.

CDR3 in amino acids: CASSWGTGGNTEAFF. For the CDR3, the DNA is TGTGCCAGCAGCTGGGGGACAGGGGGCAACACTGAAGCTTTCTTT. The chain links TRBV5-6 to TRBJ1-1, with TRBD1 identical over 12 bases. V was pared by 3 bases and J by 2 bases, with 2 bases of the junction left unmatched. The V gene's germline CDR1 is SGHDT and CDR2 YYEEEE. This CDR3 has 15 amino acids. The full variable domain, its missing parts supplied by reference TRBV5-6 and TRBJ1-1, is DAGVTQSPTHLIKTRGQQVTLRCSPKSGHDTVSWYQQALGQGPQFIFQYYEEEERQRGNFPDRFSGHQFPNYSSELNVNALLLGDSALYLCASSWGTGGNTEAFFGQGTRLTVV.